This is a list of T cell receptor beta chains from one sample in a study of cytomegalovirus exposure and HLA in healthy donors. Only in-frame clones appear in the TCRdb table, and some are missing; sequencing was by immunoSEQ multiplex PCR. This sample carries about 110,000 clones, approximately 96% of them seen once, and the ten largest clones take roughly 0.66%. The sequenced material came from PBMCs. These receptors were obtained from a woman aged 18-30 years in good health and CMV-seronegative. Each CDR3 is given with its conserved first and last residue. Each record gives: D gene, J gene, clone size, V gene, CDR3 DNA, CDR3 protein. The D gene is left open where the match is weak. Size is omitted from some rows. Given values are once, few, many or a class for expanded clones.

d_call: TRBD1; j_call: TRBJ2-7; clone_size: NA; v_call: TRBV7-8; cdr3_nt: TGTGCCAGCAGCTTAACAGGGGCGAACGAGCAGTACTTC; cdr3_aa: CASSLTGANEQYF
d_call: TRBD2; j_call: TRBJ2-7; clone_size: NA; v_call: TRBV7-9; cdr3_nt: TGTGCCAGCAGCTCCTCCCGTGCGGACGGGGGGGCCTGGTCCTACGAGCAGTACTTC; cdr3_aa: CASSSSRADGGAWSYEQYF
d_call: TRBD2; j_call: TRBJ2-5; clone_size: NA; v_call: TRBV5-1; cdr3_nt: TGCGCCAGCAGCCTCCCGGGACTAGCGGGGATAGAGACCCAGTACTTC; cdr3_aa: CASSLPGLAGIETQYF
d_call: NA; j_call: TRBJ2-7; clone_size: NA; v_call: TRBV19; cdr3_nt: TGTGCCAGTAGTATAATCGACAGCGTTGCCTACGAGCAGTACTTC; cdr3_aa: CASSIIDSVAYEQYF
d_call: TRBD1; j_call: TRBJ1-5; clone_size: few; v_call: TRBV19; cdr3_nt: TGTGCCAGTAATATCCGAAACAGGGGCGGGGGCAATCAGCCCCAGCATTTT; cdr3_aa: CASNIRNRGGGNQPQHF
d_call: NA; j_call: TRBJ1-2; clone_size: NA; v_call: TRBV18; cdr3_nt: TGTGCCAGCTCACCACGAATCGAGGGCATGGGGGGCTACACCTTC; cdr3_aa: CASSPRIEGMGGYTF
d_call: NA; j_call: TRBJ1-1; clone_size: NA; v_call: TRBV6-5; cdr3_nt: TGTGCCAGCAGTGCCCCAAGAGTTCGGCGGACTGAAGCTTTCTTT; cdr3_aa: CASSAPRVRRTEAFF
d_call: NA; j_call: TRBJ2-1; clone_size: NA; v_call: TRBV2; cdr3_nt: TGTGCCAGCAAAGAAGGGTCAGGGGAGCAGTTCTTC; cdr3_aa: CASKEGSGEQFF
d_call: NA; j_call: TRBJ2-1; clone_size: NA; v_call: TRBV18; cdr3_nt: TGTGCCAGCTCACCACCGGAGAGGGAGCAGTTCTTC; cdr3_aa: CASSPPEREQFF
d_call: TRBD2; j_call: TRBJ2-1; clone_size: NA; v_call: TRBV10-3; cdr3_nt: TGTGCCATCAGTGAAAGGGGCGGGGGGGTTGAGCAGTTCTTC; cdr3_aa: CAISERGGGVEQFF
d_call: TRBD2; j_call: TRBJ2-7; clone_size: NA; v_call: TRBV27; cdr3_nt: TGTGCCAGCAGTTTAAGACTAGCGGGGGGGGCCTACGAGCAGTACTTC; cdr3_aa: CASSLRLAGGAYEQYF
d_call: TRBD2; j_call: TRBJ2-3; clone_size: NA; v_call: TRBV9; cdr3_nt: TGTGCCAGCAGCGAGCGGGCTAGCGGGGGCTTCGGGCAGTATTTT; cdr3_aa: CASSERASGGFGQYF
d_call: NA; j_call: TRBJ1-4; clone_size: NA; v_call: TRBV5-1; cdr3_nt: TGCGCCAGCAGCTTACTACCAGGACAGTCCACCTTGGAAAAACTGTTTTTT; cdr3_aa: CASSLLPGQSTLEKLFF
d_call: TRBD1; j_call: TRBJ2-2; clone_size: NA; v_call: TRBV7-9; cdr3_nt: TGTGCCAGCAGCTCCCGGGACAGGGTGAACACCGGGGAGCTGTTTTTT; cdr3_aa: CASSSRDRVNTGELFF
d_call: TRBD1; j_call: TRBJ1-4; clone_size: NA; v_call: TRBV5-5; cdr3_nt: TGTGCCAGCAGATTTACAGGGGGCGATGAAAAACTGTTTTTT; cdr3_aa: CASRFTGGDEKLFF
d_call: TRBD2; j_call: TRBJ2-2; clone_size: NA; v_call: TRBV7-7; cdr3_nt: TGTGCCAGCAGTTTGTTAGCGGGAACGAACACCGGGGAGCTGTTTTTT; cdr3_aa: CASSLLAGTNTGELFF
d_call: TRBD2; j_call: TRBJ2-1; clone_size: NA; v_call: TRBV9; cdr3_nt: TGTGCCAGCAGCGTAGTTCCAGCGGGGGGGGACAATGAGCAGTTCTTC; cdr3_aa: CASSVVPAGGDNEQFF
d_call: NA; j_call: TRBJ2-3; clone_size: NA; v_call: TRBV7-8; cdr3_nt: TGTGCCAGCAGAGGCGGGGCCGATAGCACAGATACGCAGTATTTT; cdr3_aa: CASRGGADSTDTQYF
d_call: NA; j_call: TRBJ2-2; clone_size: once; v_call: TRBV28; cdr3_nt: TGTGCCAGCTGGTCAGGGGCAGGGCGAGGCACCGGGGAGCTGTTTTTT; cdr3_aa: CASWSGAGRGTGELFF
d_call: TRBD1; j_call: TRBJ1-4; clone_size: NA; v_call: TRBV6-1; cdr3_nt: TGTGCCAGCAGTGCAAGACAGGGGGGAAGGACTAATGAAAAACTGTTTTTT; cdr3_aa: CASSARQGGRTNEKLFF
d_call: NA; j_call: TRBJ1-3; clone_size: NA; v_call: TRBV7-6; cdr3_nt: TGTGCCAGCAGCTTAGGTTTTACTGGAAACACCATATATTTT; cdr3_aa: CASSLGFTGNTIYF
d_call: NA; j_call: TRBJ1-2; clone_size: NA; v_call: TRBV5-1; cdr3_nt: TGCGCCAGCAGCTTGGTAGGGTTCGAGACAGTGCTATATGGCTACACCTTC; cdr3_aa: CASSLVGFETVLYGYTF
d_call: NA; j_call: TRBJ1-5; clone_size: NA; v_call: TRBV7-6; cdr3_nt: TGTGCCAGCAGCTTAAGGTCTCGGGTATTGGATAGCAATCAGCCCCAGCATTTT; cdr3_aa: CASSLRSRVLDSNQPQHF
d_call: TRBD2; j_call: TRBJ2-1; clone_size: NA; v_call: TRBV7-6; cdr3_nt: TGTGCCAGCAGCTTAGTACCCCCCTCGGGGGGTAGCTACAATGAGCAGTTCTTC; cdr3_aa: CASSLVPPSGGSYNEQFF
d_call: NA; j_call: TRBJ1-2; clone_size: NA; v_call: TRBV5-6; cdr3_nt: TGTGCCAGCAGCCCGTTGGGGGGTGGAGGGGCGTCCTATGGCTACACCTTC; cdr3_aa: CASSPLGGGGASYGYTF
d_call: TRBD2; j_call: TRBJ2-1; clone_size: once; v_call: TRBV9; cdr3_nt: TGTGCCAGCAGCGTAGCGGGCGGGGGGGCCGGCTCCTACAATGAGCAGTTCTTC; cdr3_aa: CASSVAGGGAGSYNEQFF
d_call: NA; j_call: TRBJ1-1; clone_size: NA; v_call: TRBV6-5; cdr3_nt: TGTGCCAGCAGATTCATCAGGAACACTGAAGCTTTCTTT; cdr3_aa: CASRFIRNTEAFF
d_call: NA; j_call: TRBJ2-1; clone_size: NA; v_call: TRBV9; cdr3_nt: TGTGCCAGCAGCGTGGCTGGACTCCACAATGAGCAGTTCTTC; cdr3_aa: CASSVAGLHNEQFF
d_call: NA; j_call: TRBJ2-1; clone_size: once; v_call: TRBV28; cdr3_nt: TGTGCCAGCAGTTTAGAGGGGGGGTCCTACAATGAGCAGTTCTTC; cdr3_aa: CASSLEGGSYNEQFF
d_call: TRBD1; j_call: TRBJ1-2; clone_size: NA; v_call: TRBV29-1; cdr3_nt: TGCAGCGTTGTCTGGGACAGGGGGTTTTATGGCTACACCTTC; cdr3_aa: CSVVWDRGFYGYTF
d_call: NA; j_call: TRBJ2-1; clone_size: NA; v_call: TRBV5-1; cdr3_nt: TGCGCCAGCAGCTTAATGGGCAGGTCGTCTCCTGATGAGCAGTTCTTC; cdr3_aa: CASSLMGRSSPDEQFF
d_call: TRBD2; j_call: TRBJ2-7; clone_size: NA; v_call: TRBV6-6; cdr3_nt: TGTGCCAGCCACCCGACTAGCGGGGGACCCTACGAGCAGTACTTC; cdr3_aa: CASHPTSGGPYEQYF
d_call: TRBD1; j_call: TRBJ2-7; clone_size: NA; v_call: TRBV5-1; cdr3_nt: TGCGCCAGCAGCCGGGACAGAGCCTACGAGCAGTACTTC; cdr3_aa: CASSRDRAYEQYF
d_call: NA; j_call: TRBJ2-1; clone_size: NA; v_call: TRBV6-5; cdr3_nt: TGTGCCAGCAGTTATTTGGGGGGGGCCAACAATGAGCAGTTCTTC; cdr3_aa: CASSYLGGANNEQFF
d_call: NA; j_call: TRBJ2-3; clone_size: NA; v_call: TRBV5-4; cdr3_nt: TGTGCCAGCAGACCGAGACAGGGAGGTTCCACAGATACGCAGTATTTT; cdr3_aa: CASRPRQGGSTDTQYF
d_call: NA; j_call: TRBJ2-5; clone_size: once; v_call: TRBV7-3; cdr3_nt: TGTGCCAGCAGCTTATCGGGGGAACAAGAGACCCAGTACTTC; cdr3_aa: CASSLSGEQETQYF
d_call: NA; j_call: TRBJ1-1; clone_size: NA; v_call: TRBV4-1; cdr3_nt: TGCGCCAGCAGCCAAGAGGAGAGGCTGGGAGCTTTCTTT; cdr3_aa: CASSQEERLGAFF
d_call: TRBD1; j_call: TRBJ1-2; clone_size: NA; v_call: TRBV2; cdr3_nt: TGTGCCAGCAGGAGCTACAGGGGAGTAATCTATGGCTACACCTTC; cdr3_aa: CASRSYRGVIYGYTF
d_call: NA; j_call: TRBJ1-2; clone_size: NA; v_call: TRBV19; cdr3_nt: TGTGCCAGTAGGGAAACAGGATTTAACTATGGCTACACCTTC; cdr3_aa: CASRETGFNYGYTF